This TCR beta chain was sequenced for a study of blood T cell repertoires in COVID-19. Study as a whole: The cDNA or gDNA used as material had been derived from T cells, B-cell-depleted T cells, or PBMCs.

Under the authors' procedure: It was from reference gene primer amplification that nucleated cell counts were estimated. Some clones are missing from TCRdb's copy, which holds only in-frame ones; the method was immunoSEQ multiplex PCR. Clone size and V and J calls were adopted from that table, with D and trimming inferred from the DNA. The data show 260,000 or so clones, approximately 80% seen once. The CDR3 is made up of 13 amino acids. Germline CDR1 and CDR2: LNHDA and SQIVND (reference sequence). V was pared by 4 bases and J by 6 bases, with 2 bases of the junction left unmatched. The TCR originated in a human donor in a cohort sampled during active COVID-19. The sample was peripheral blood. V gene TRBV19 combines with J gene TRBJ1-5; TRBD1 matches at 8 bases. As DNA, the CDR3 is TGTGCCAGTAGTAAGGACAGGGTTCAGCCCCAGCATTTT. As protein: CASSKDRVQPQHF. Complete variable domain (other parts from reference TRBV19 and TRBJ1-5): DGGITQSPKYLFRKEGQNVTLSCEQNLNHDAMYWYRQDPGQGLRLIYYSQIVNDFQKGDIAEGYSVSREKKESFPLTVTSAQKNPTAFYLCASSKDRVQPQHFGDGTRLSIL.